The 30 T cell receptor beta chains listed next were all sequenced from one sample in a study of control samples from healthy donors and cancer patients (dated by TCRdb to the early 2020s). Libraries were built with the immunoSEQ multiplex PCR assay. TCRdb mirrors the immuneACCESS table, restricted to in-frame sequences. Some clones are absent from its copies; in checked studies, under half trace to an unresolved V gene, and the reason for the others is unknown. This sample comprises about 180,000 clones, around 90% of them detected only once. In total, the top ten clones hold more than 1.3% of the sample. The sample was blood. All receptors derive from a woman in her forties or fifties in good health.

The CDR3 coding sequence is TGTGCCAGCAGGTTAACCTCGGGGAGCACTGAAGCTTTCTTT. Its protein is CASRLTSGSTEAFF. The gene calls are TRBV7-6 and TRBJ1-1; D is ambiguous. Germline CDR1 reads SGHVS; CDR2 reads FNYEAQ. This CDR3 contains 14 residues. Deletions cut 6 bases from V and 4 bases from J, with 15 bases between.

This clone was picked up a small number of times. The chain carries TRBV5-4 and TRBJ1-2; no clear D. The V end lost 2 bases, the J end lost 5 bases, and 16 bases lay between the germline ends. The CDR3 has 15 amino acids. In germline, CDR1 is SGHNT, CDR2 YYREEE (reference sequence). CDR3 sequence reads: CASSFTGNQPYGYTF. As DNA, the CDR3 is TGTGCCAGCAGCTTTACGGGGAACCAGCCTTATGGCTACACCTTC.

The chain combines TRBV25-1 with TRBJ1-2; D not certain. V gave up 4 bases and J gave up 9 bases, with 9 bases separating them. This CDR3 region has 11 residues. Germline CDR1 is MGHDK and CDR2 is SYGVNS. CDR3 loop: CASSGPVSYTF. The CDR3 nucleotides are TGTGCCAGCAGTGGCCCGGTTAGCTACACCTTC.

Only a few counts were recorded for this clone. This chain joins TRBV6-2 or TRBV6-3 and TRBJ1-1, with D tentatively TRBD1 (5 bases). The CDR3 length is 13 residues. Germline V gives CDR1 MNHEY, CDR2 SVGEGT. The V and J ends lost 5 bases and 10 bases respectively, with 17 bases between them. CDR3 protein: CASSGDGADPAFF. The CDR3 DNA reads as TGTGCCAGCAGTGGTGACGGGGCTGACCCAGCTTTCTTT.

The V and J genes are TRBV6-5 and TRBJ1-5, with D hard to call. Germline CDR1 and CDR2: MNHEY and SVGAGI. Trimming removed 10 bases at V and 2 bases at J, with 9 bases between. The CDR3 covers 12 residues. The CDR3 sequence: CAIEVGNQPQHF. The CDR3 region has the DNA TGTGCCATCGAGGTGGGCAATCAGCCCCAGCATTTT.

This sequence joins TRBV27 and TRBJ2-7; the match to TRBD2 covers 8 bases. The junction had 8 bases not matched to a gene; V was cut back by 3 bases and J by 7 bases. Germline lookup yields CDR1 MNHEY and CDR2 SMNVEV (reference sequence). CDR3 length: 14 residues. CDR3 DNA sequence: TGTGCCAGCAGTTTGGCAGCGGGAGTCACAGAGCAGTACTTC. This translates into CASSLAAGVTEQYF.

The chain has TRBV7-9 and TRBJ2-7; D remains ambiguous. The V gene lost 3 bases and the J gene lost 5 bases, with 14 bases spanning the gap. The CDR3 length is 14 residues. Germline CDR1 reads SEHNR; CDR2 reads FQNEAQ (reference sequence). This chain's CDR3 is CASSFSQLKDEQYF. CDR3 nucleotide sequence: TGTGCCAGCAGCTTCAGTCAGCTTAAAGACGAGCAGTACTTC.

The chain uses TRBV27 and TRBJ2-2; 10 nucleotides match TRBD2. The germline V gene has CDR1 MNHEY and CDR2 SMNVEV (reference sequence). The CDR3 loop spans 17 amino acids. V was clipped by 1 base and J by 5 bases; unmatched bases: 7. The CDR3 DNA sequence: TGTGCCAGCAGTTTATACCTAGCGGGGGATACGACCGGGGAGCTGTTTTTT. As protein: CASSLYLAGDTTGELFF.

The rearrangement joins TRBV24-1 to TRBJ1-2, with TRBD1 identical over 7 bases. The CDR3 loop spans 14 amino acids. V shed 3 bases, J shed 6 bases, and the junction held 6 bases outside the gene matches. Germline V gives CDR1 KGHDR, CDR2 SFDVKD. As DNA, the CDR3 is TGTGCCACCAGTGATACGACAGGGATCAATGGCTACACCTTC. It is translated as CATSDTTGINGYTF.

CDR3 loop: CASSELLRGGLHTQYF. The CDR3 nucleotides are TGTGCCAGCAGTGAATTGTTGCGGGGGGGTTTGCATACGCAGTATTTT. V is TRBV25-1 and J is TRBJ2-3, with 9 positions matching TRBD2. Germline values: CDR1 MGHDK, CDR2 SYGVNS. After removal of 1 base from V and 7 bases from J, the junction contained 9 bases not matched to a gene. CDR3 length: 16 residues.

The chain couples TRBV6-6 to TRBJ1-3, with D perhaps matching TRBD1 (6 bases). Trimming took 7 bases from V and 0 from J, leaving 10 bases between them. Germline loops: CDR1 MNHNY, CDR2 SVGAGI (reference sequence). The CDR3 is 14 residues long. CDR3 sequence reads: CASNTGTSGNTIYF. CDR3 bases: TGTGCCAGCAATACAGGGACCTCTGGAAACACCATATATTTT.

The chain joins TRBV9 to TRBJ1-6; D is unclear. CDR3 length equals 12 residues. Trimming left V 0 bases short and J 9 bases short, with 4 bases between. Germline assignment: CDR1 SGDLS and CDR2 YYNGEE. The CDR3 DNA reads as TGTGCCAGCAGCGTAGGACGTTCACCCCTCCACTTT. It is translated as CASSVGRSPLHF.

This clone has just a few counts. CDR3 loop: CASSSDRSLGATEAFF. CDR3 coding DNA: TGTGCCAGCAGTAGCGACAGGTCCTTGGGGGCCACTGAAGCTTTCTTT. The rearrangement uses TRBV6-2 or TRBV6-3 and TRBJ1-1; perhaps TRBD1 as D (6 bases). Germline lookup yields CDR1 MNHEY and CDR2 SVGEGT. V was pared by 5 bases and J by 4 bases, with 20 bases between. The CDR3 totals 16 residues.

The chain combines TRBV19 with TRBJ1-5, with a possible D match to TRBD1 (6 bases). The CDR3 contains 16 residues. Germline CDR1 reads LNHDA; CDR2 reads SQIVND (reference sequence). V gave up 7 bases and J gave up 5 bases, with 21 bases separating them. The chain's CDR3 is CASTNRLGKGDQPQHF. In DNA form, the CDR3 reads TGTGCCAGTACAAACAGATTAGGCAAGGGGGATCAGCCCCAGCATTTT.

The V and J genes are TRBV7-2 and TRBJ1-3; D is ambiguous. The CDR3 totals 14 residues. The ends were cut back, 5 bases at V and 0 bases at J, with 8 bases in the middle. CDR1 is SGHTA, CDR2 FQGNSA, per germline. As DNA, the CDR3 is TGTGCCAGCAGCCCCCCAAGCTCTGGAAACACCATATATTTT. This codes for CASSPPSSGNTIYF.

CDR3 loop: CASSLSTGNQPQHF. The CDR3 DNA sequence: TGTGCCAGCAGTTTGAGCACGGGCAATCAGCCCCAGCATTTT. This chain uses TRBV28 with TRBJ1-5, with unresolved D. CDR1 MDHEN and CDR2 SYDVKM come from the germline V gene. CDR3 size: 14 residues. Between the trimmed V and J ends, which lost 3 bases and 2 bases, there was a span of 8 bases.

On this clone: This sample also contains other DNA sequences that code for the same CDR3. This rearrangement joins TRBV3-1 (or the pseudogene TRBV3-2) to TRBJ2-7; no clear D. CDR3 length: 12 residues. Trimming shortened V by 2 bases and J by 3 bases, and 5 bases separated the two germline ends. Germline loops: CDR1 LGHDT, CDR2 YNNKEL (reference sequence). CDR3: CASSQTSYEQYF. CDR3 bases: TGTGCCAGCAGCCAAACGAGCTACGAGCAGTACTTC.

V gene TRBV15 combines with J gene TRBJ1-5; D is ambiguous. Between the trimmed V and J ends, which lost 3 bases and 6 bases, there was a span of 18 bases. The germline CDR1 and CDR2 sequences are LNHNV and YYDKDF (reference sequence). This CDR3 region has 16 residues. The CDR3 loop is CATSRPSLGQSQPQHF. As DNA, the CDR3 is TGTGCCACCAGCAGGCCGTCCCTAGGCCAAAGTCAGCCCCAGCATTTT.

This chain connects TRBV6-5 to TRBJ2-7; 13 nucleotides align to TRBD2. Trimming cost V 10 bases and J 2 bases; bases outside gene matches: 8. The germline V gene encodes CDR1 MNHEY and CDR2 SVGAGI. The CDR3 length is 15 residues. DNA for the CDR3: TGTGCCATCCGGACTAGCGGGAGAGGCACCTACGAGCAGTACTTC. Its translation: CAIRTSGRGTYEQYF.

The chain recombines TRBV28 with TRBJ2-3; 9 bases are shared with TRBD2. The CDR3 loop spans 14 amino acids. Trimming took 3 bases from V and 6 from J; bases not matched to a gene: 4. Germline V gene data show CDR1 as MDHEN and CDR2 as SYDVKM. The CDR3 region has the DNA TGTGCCAGCAGTTTGACTAGCGGTTTCGATACGCAGTATTTT. This translates into CASSLTSGFDTQYF.

The chain uses TRBV7-2 and TRBJ2-2, with 7 bases fitting TRBD1. The trim removed 2 bases at V and 5 bases at J, leaving 5 bases unmatched. CDR1 and CDR2 (germline): SGHTA, FQGNSA. This CDR3 region has 15 residues. CDR3 DNA: TGTGCCAGCAGCTTAAACAGGGGTTTTACCGGGGAGCTGTTTTTT. Translation: CASSLNRGFTGELFF.

The chain carries TRBV7-8 and TRBJ2-3; either TRBD1 or TRBD2 may supply D (5 bases each). V was cut by 7 bases and J by 0 bases, with 11 bases left in between. This CDR3 is built from 14 residues. CDR1 and CDR2 (germline): SGHVS, FQNEAQ. The CDR3 spells CASTWDRSTDTQYF. As DNA, the CDR3 is TGTGCCAGCACCTGGGACCGTAGCACAGATACGCAGTATTTT.

The chain uses TRBV5-5 and TRBJ1-1; D uncertain. The V gene lost 2 bases and the J gene lost 0 bases, with 8 bases spanning the gap. The CDR3 has 14 amino acids. Germline V lookup: CDR1 SGHKS, CDR2 YYEKEE (reference sequence). The CDR3 coding sequence is TGTGCCAGCAGCTTTGCATCGATGAACACTGAAGCTTTCTTT. Translating gives CASSFASMNTEAFF.

This sequence joins TRBV28 and TRBJ1-3; D is ambiguous. CDR3 length equals 15 residues. Trimming took 6 bases from V and 0 from J, leaving 12 bases between them. Germline loops: CDR1 MDHEN, CDR2 SYDVKM. The CDR3 protein is CASRLSTFSGNTIYF. DNA of the CDR3: TGTGCCAGCAGGTTAAGTACCTTCTCTGGAAACACCATATATTTT.

The gene calls are TRBV7-3 and TRBJ2-1; 10 nucleotides agree with TRBD2. CDR1 is SGHTA and CDR2 is FQGTGA in the germline V gene. Trimming removed 2 bases from V and 4 bases from J; junction bases left unmatched: 2. CDR3 size: 15 residues. CDR3 amino acids: CASSLLAGVYNEQFF. Written as DNA, the CDR3 is TGTGCCAGCAGCTTACTAGCGGGAGTTTACAATGAGCAGTTCTTC.

The chain links TRBV5-1 to TRBJ2-7; perhaps TRBD1 as D (6 bases). In germline, CDR1 is SGHRS, CDR2 YFSETQ. V lost 3 bases and J 7 bases, leaving 17 bases between the germline ends. The CDR3 extends over 14 amino acids. The CDR3 DNA reads TGCGCCAGCAGCTGGGGCGACAGGACGGGGGAGCAGTACTTC. This sequence encodes CASSWGDRTGEQYF.

A single count supports this clone. The chain links TRBV5-6 to TRBJ1-6; tentatively, D is TRBD1 (5 bases). The CDR3 is 14 residues long. V was trimmed by 4 bases and J by 8 bases, leaving 13 bases between them. Per the germline V gene, CDR1 is SGHDT and CDR2 is YYEEEE. DNA for the CDR3: TGTGCCAGCAGCCCTCAGGGAGGTGATTCACCCCTCCACTTT. The encoded protein is CASSPQGGDSPLHF. Complete variable domain (other parts from reference TRBV5-6 and TRBJ1-6): DAGVTQSPTHLIKTRGQQVTLRCSPKSGHDTVSWYQQALGQGPQFIFQYYEEEERQRGNFPDRFSGHQFPNYSSELNVNALLLGDSALYLCASSPQGGDSPLHFGNGTRLTVT.

The chain joins TRBV6-5 to TRBJ2-1; the match to TRBD1 covers 10 bases. The V gene's germline CDR1 is MNHEY and CDR2 SVGAGI. Unmatched junction bases numbered 10, after V lost 5 bases and J lost 12 bases. The CDR3 covers 14 residues. Written as DNA, the CDR3 is TGTGCCAGCAGTAACCCGACAGGGGGCTTTGGGCAGTTCTTC. Protein sequence: CASSNPTGGFGQFF.

The chain uses TRBV10-3 and TRBJ2-7; the D gene is possibly TRBD2 (6 bases). The length of the CDR3 is 13 residues. V lost 2 bases, J lost 6 bases, and 11 bases lay in between. Looked up from germline, CDR1 is ENHRY and CDR2 is SYGVKD. CDR3 DNA: TGTGCCATCAGTGAGCCGGGACTCCTCGAGCAGTACTTC. Translation gives CAISEPGLLEQYF.

The chain has TRBV29-1 and TRBJ2-1; tentatively, D is TRBD2 (7 bases). V dropped 7 bases and J dropped 7 bases, with 17 bases sitting between them. The CDR3 extends over 13 amino acids. In germline, CDR1 is SQVTM, CDR2 ANQGSEA. As DNA, the CDR3 is TGCAGCGACCGGCGGGGGCCCCTAAATGAGCAGTTCTTC. It encodes CSDRRGPLNEQFF.